The present TCR beta chain was sequenced within a study of early T cells in non-severe SARS-CoV-2 infection. Study at large: Sequencing used unsorted whole-blood bulk RNA, so chains lack pairing. Study findings and constraints: In VDJdb matching, anti-spike CD8 responses were favored while private and CD4 specificities went missing.

The sample holds many counts of this clonotype. Its target is not known. Germline lookup yields CDR1 SEHNR and CDR2 FQNEAQ (reference sequence). V was pared by 5 bases and J by 4 bases, with 9 bases of the junction left unmatched. This CDR3 has 17 residues. Researchers tagged individual cDNA molecules with unique molecular identifiers. TCRdb re-called the 5' RACE reads with MiXCR, one entry per CDR3 protein. The data contain 39,000 or so distinct CDR3 sequences, less than 7% of them seen just once; the ten biggest clones take up more than 3.5%. The material was whole blood, obtained at baseline. The rearrangement links TRBV7-9 to TRBJ2-7; TRBD2 matches 15 bases. This sequence was found in an adult who was a healthcare worker with PCR-confirmed SARS-CoV-2 infection or an uninfected control (not recorded which). The CDR3: CASSVLGLAGGPYEQYF. The CDR3 coding sequence is TGTGCCAGCAGCGTACTCGGACTAGCGGGAGGGCCGTACGAGCAGTACTTC.